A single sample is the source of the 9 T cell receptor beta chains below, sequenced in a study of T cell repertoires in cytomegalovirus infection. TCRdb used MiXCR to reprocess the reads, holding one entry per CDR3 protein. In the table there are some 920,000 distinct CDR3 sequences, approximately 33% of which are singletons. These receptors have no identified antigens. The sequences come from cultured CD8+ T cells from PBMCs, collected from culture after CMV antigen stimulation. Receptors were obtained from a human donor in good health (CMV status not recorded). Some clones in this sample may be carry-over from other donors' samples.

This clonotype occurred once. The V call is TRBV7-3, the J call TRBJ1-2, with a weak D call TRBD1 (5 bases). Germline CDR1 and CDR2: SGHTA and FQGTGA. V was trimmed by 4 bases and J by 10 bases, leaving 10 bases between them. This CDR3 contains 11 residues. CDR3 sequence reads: CASSSGTDYTF. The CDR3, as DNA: TGTGCCAGCAGCTCCGGGACGGACTACACCTTC.

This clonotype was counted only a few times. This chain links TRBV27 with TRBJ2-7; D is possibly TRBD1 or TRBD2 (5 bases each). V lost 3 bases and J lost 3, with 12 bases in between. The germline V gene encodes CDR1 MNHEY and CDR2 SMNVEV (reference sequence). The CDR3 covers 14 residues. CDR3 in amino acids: CASSFGTPGYEQYF. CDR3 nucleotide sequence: TGTGCCAGCAGTTTCGGGACCCCGGGCTACGAGCAGTACTTC.

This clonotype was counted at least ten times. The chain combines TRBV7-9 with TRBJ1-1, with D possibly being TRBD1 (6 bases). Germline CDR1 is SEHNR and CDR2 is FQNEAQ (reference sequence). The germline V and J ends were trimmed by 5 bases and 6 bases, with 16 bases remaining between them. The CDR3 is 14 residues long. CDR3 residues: CASSPATQGSEAFF. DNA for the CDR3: TGTGCCAGCAGCCCAGCAACACAGGGTTCTGAAGCTTTCTTT.

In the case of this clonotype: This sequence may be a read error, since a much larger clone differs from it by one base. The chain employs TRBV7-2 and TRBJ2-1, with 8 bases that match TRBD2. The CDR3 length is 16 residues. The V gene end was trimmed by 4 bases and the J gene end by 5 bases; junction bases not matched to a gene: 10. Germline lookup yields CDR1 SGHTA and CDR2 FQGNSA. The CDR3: CASSSLTGGRDNEQFF. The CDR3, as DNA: TGTGCCAGCAGCTCCCTGACGGGGGGGAGGGACAATGAGCAGTTCTTC.

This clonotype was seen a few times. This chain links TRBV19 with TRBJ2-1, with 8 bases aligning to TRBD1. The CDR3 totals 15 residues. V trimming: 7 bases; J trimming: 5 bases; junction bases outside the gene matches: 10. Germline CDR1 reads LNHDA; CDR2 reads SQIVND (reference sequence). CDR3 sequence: CASKPQDRDHNEQFF. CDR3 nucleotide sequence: TGTGCCAGTAAGCCGCAGGACAGGGACCACAATGAGCAGTTCTTC.

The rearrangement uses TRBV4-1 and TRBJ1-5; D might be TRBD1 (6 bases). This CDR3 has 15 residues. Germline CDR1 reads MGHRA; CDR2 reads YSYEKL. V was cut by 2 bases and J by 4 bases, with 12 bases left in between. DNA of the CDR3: TGCGCCAGCAGCCAAACTACAGGGAATAATCAGCCCCAGCATTTT. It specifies CASSQTTGNNQPQHF.

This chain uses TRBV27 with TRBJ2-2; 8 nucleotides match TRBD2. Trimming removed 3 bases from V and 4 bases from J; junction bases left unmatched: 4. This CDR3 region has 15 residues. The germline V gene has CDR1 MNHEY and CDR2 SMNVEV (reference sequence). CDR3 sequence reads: CASSLSGGLTGELFF. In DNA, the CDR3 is TGTGCCAGCAGTTTGAGCGGGGGCCTCACCGGGGAGCTGTTTTTT.

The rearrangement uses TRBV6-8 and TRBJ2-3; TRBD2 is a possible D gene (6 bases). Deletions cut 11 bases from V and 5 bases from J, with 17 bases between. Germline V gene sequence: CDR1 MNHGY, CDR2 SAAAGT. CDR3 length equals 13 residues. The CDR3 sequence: CAGTSPRGDTQYF. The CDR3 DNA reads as TGTGCCGGCACCTCCCCGCGGGGAGATACGCAGTATTTT.

The DNA of the CDR3 is TGTGCCAGCAGCCAATTAGGACCGAACACTGAAGCTTTCTTT. Translated: CASSQLGPNTEAFF. The V gene is TRBV7-6, the J gene TRBJ1-1; no reliable D call. This CDR3 comprises 14 residues. Germline lookup yields CDR1 SGHVS and CDR2 FNYEAQ. Trimming took 5 bases from V and 1 from J, leaving 11 bases between them.